This TCR beta chain emerged from a study of cytomegalovirus exposure and HLA in healthy donors. PCR was performed using 60 Vbeta and 13 Jbeta primers. Clones were read by immunoSEQ multiplex PCR, and TCRdb kept only the in-frame ones, dropping some. The record lists fewer than 150,000 clones, of which the ten most abundant hold roughly 2%. The donors comprised healthy bone marrow donors. From germline, CDR1 is SGHAT and CDR2 FQNNGV. The CDR3 totals 14 residues. V gave up 4 bases and J gave up 9 bases; unmatched junction bases: 8. Input material: PBMCs. This TCR was sampled from a woman in her sixties or seventies in good health and CMV-seronegative. V usage is TRBV11-2 and J usage is TRBJ2-1; 8 bases fit TRBD2. This chain's CDR3 is CASSSIAGIGEQFF. CDR3 DNA: TGTGCCAGCAGCTCAATAGCGGGAATAGGTGAGCAGTTCTTC.